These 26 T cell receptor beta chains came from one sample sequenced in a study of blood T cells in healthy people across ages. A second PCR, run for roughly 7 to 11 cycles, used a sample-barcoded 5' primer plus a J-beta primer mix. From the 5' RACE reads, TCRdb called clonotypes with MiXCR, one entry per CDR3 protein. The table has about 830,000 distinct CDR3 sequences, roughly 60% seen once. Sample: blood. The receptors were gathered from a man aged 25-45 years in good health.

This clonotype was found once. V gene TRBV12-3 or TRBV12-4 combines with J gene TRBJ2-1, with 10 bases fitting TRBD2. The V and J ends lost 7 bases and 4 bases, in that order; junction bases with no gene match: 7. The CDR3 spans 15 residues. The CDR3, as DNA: TGTGCCAGCAAAACGGGGACTAGCGTGTACAATGAGCAGTTCTTC. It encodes CASKTGTSVYNEQFF.

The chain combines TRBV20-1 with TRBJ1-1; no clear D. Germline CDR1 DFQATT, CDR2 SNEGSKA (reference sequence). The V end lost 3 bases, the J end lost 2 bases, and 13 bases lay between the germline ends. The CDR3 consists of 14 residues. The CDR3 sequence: CSARVPGRNTEAFF. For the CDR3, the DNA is TGCAGTGCTAGGGTACCGGGCCGAAACACTGAAGCTTTCTTT.

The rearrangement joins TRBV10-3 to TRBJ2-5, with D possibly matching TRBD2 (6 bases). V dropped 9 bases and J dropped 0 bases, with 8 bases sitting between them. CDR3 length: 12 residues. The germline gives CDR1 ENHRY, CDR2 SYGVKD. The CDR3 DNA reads TGTGCCATGGGCGGGGACCAAGAGACCCAGTACTTC. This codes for CAMGGDQETQYF.

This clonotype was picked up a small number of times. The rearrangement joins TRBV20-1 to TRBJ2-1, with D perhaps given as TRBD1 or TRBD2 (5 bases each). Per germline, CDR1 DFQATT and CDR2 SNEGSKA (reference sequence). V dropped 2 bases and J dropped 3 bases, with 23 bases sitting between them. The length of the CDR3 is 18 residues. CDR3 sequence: CSARFLGEWRGLYNEQFF. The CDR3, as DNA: TGCAGTGCTAGATTTTTAGGGGAGTGGAGAGGGCTCTACAATGAGCAGTTCTTC.

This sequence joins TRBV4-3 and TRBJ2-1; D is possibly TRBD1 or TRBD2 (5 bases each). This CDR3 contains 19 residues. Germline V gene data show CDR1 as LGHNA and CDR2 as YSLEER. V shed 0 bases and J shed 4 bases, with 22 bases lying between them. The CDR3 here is CASSQEPPGPRGAYNEQFF. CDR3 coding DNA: TGCGCCAGCAGCCAAGAGCCCCCCGGCCCCCGAGGGGCTTACAATGAGCAGTTCTTC.

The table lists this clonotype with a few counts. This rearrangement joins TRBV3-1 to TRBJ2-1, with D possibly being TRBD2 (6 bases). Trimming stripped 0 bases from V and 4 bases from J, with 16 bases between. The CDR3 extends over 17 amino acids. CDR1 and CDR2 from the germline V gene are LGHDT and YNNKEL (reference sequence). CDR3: CASSQDIGGVVYNEQFF. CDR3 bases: TGTGCCAGCAGCCAAGATATCGGCGGGGTCGTATACAATGAGCAGTTCTTC.

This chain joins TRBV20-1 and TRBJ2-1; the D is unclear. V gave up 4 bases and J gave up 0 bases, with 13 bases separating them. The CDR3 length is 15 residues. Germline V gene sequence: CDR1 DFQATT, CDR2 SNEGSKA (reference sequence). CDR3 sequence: CSAIRQLSSYNEQFF. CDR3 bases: TGCAGTGCTATCCGACAACTGAGCTCCTACAATGAGCAGTTCTTC.

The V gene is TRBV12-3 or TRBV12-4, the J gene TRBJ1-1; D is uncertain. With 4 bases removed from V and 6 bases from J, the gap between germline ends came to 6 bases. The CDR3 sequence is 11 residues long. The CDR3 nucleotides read TGTGCCAGCAGTTGGGGTGCTGAAGCTTTCTTT. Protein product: CASSWGAEAFF.

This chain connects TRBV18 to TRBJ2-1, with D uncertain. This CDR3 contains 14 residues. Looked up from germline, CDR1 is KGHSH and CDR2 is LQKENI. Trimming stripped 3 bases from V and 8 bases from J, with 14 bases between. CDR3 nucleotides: TGTGCCAGCTCACCCGGTGATGGAGCCCATGAGCAGTTCTTC. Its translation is CASSPGDGAHEQFF. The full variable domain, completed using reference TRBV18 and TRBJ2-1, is NAGVMQNPRHLVRRRGQEARLRCSPMKGHSHVYWYRQLPEEGLKFMVYLQKENIIDESGMPKERFSAEFPKEGPSILRIQQVVRGDSAAYFCASSPGDGAHEQFFGPGTRLTVL.

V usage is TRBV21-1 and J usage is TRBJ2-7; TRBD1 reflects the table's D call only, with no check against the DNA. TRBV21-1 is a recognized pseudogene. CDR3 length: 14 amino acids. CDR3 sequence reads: CASRAGTGLFEQYF. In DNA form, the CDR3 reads TGTGCCAGCAGGGCGGGGACAGGGTTGTTCGAGCAGTACTTC.

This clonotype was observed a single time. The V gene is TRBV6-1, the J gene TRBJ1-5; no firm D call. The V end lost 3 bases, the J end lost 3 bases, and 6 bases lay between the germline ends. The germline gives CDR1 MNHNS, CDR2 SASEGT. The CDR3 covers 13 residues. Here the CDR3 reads CASSDTDNQPQHF. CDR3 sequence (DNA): TGTGCCAGCAGTGATACAGACAATCAGCCCCAGCATTTT.

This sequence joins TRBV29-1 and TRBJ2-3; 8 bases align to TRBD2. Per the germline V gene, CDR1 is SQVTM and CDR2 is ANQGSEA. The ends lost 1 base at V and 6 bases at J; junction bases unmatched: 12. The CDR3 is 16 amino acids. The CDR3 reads CSVEVPRGGRGDTQYF. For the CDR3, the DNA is TGCAGCGTTGAAGTACCCCGCGGGGGGAGGGGGGATACGCAGTATTTT.

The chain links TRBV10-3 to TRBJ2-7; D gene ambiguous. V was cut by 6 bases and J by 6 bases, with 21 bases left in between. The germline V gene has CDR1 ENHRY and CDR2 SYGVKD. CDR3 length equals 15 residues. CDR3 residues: CAISPTFLKSSEQYF. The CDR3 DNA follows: TGTGCCATCAGCCCAACTTTTCTTAAATCGTCCGAGCAGTACTTC.

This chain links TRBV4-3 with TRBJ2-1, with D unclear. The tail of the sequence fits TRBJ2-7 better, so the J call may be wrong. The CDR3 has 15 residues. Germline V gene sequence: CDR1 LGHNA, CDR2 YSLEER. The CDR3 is CASSPTTTSYNEQYF. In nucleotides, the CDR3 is TGCGCCAGCAGTCCTACTACAACCTCCTACAATGAGCAGTACTTC.

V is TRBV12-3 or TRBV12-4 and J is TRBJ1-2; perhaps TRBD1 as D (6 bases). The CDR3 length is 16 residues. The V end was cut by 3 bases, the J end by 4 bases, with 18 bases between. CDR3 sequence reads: CASSFSRLGGGYGYTF. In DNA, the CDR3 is TGTGCCAGCAGTTTTTCTCGTTTGGGGGGCGGCTATGGCTACACCTTC.

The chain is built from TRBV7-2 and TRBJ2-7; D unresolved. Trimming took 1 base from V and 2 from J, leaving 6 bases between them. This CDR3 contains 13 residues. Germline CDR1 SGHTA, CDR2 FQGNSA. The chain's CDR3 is CASSLVDTYEQYF. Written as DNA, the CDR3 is TGTGCCAGCAGCTTAGTTGACACCTACGAGCAGTACTTC.

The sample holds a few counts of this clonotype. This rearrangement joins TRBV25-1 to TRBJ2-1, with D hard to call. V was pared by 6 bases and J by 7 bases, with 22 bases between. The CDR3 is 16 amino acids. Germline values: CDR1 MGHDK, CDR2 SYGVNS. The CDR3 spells CASRTFWLFNENEQFF. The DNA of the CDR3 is TGTGCCAGCAGGACCTTTTGGCTCTTTAACGAGAATGAGCAGTTCTTC.

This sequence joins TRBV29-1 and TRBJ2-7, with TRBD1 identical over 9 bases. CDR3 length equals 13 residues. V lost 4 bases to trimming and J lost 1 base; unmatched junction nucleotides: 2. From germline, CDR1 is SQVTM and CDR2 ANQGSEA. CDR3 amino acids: CSVGGTGSYEQYF. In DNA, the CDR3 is TGCAGCGTTGGAGGGACAGGGTCCTACGAGCAGTACTTC.

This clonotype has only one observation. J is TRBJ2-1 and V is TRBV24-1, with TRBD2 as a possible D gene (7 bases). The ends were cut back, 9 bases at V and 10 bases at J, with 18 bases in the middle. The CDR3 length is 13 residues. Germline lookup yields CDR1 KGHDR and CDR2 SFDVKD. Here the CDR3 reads CATARGASAEQFF. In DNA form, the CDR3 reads TGTGCCACCGCCCGGGGGGCCTCAGCCGAGCAGTTCTTC.

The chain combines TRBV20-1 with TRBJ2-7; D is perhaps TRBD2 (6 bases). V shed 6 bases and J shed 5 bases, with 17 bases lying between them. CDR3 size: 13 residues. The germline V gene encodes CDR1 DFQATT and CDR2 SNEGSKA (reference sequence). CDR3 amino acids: CSALSGGTNEQYF. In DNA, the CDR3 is TGCAGTGCCCTATCCGGGGGAACAAACGAGCAGTACTTC.

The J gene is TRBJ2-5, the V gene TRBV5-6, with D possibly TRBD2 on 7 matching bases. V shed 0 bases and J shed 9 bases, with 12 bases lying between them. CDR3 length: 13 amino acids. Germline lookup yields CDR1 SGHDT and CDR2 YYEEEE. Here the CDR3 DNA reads TGTGCCAGCAGCTTGGCGGGGGGCGAGGCCCAGTACTTC. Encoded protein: CASSLAGGEAQYF.

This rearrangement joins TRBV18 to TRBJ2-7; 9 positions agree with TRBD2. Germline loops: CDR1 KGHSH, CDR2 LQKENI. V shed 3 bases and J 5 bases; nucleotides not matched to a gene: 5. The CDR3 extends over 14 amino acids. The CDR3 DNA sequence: TGTGCCAGCTCACCTCTAGCGGGGTCCCACGAGCAGTACTTC. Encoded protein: CASSPLAGSHEQYF.

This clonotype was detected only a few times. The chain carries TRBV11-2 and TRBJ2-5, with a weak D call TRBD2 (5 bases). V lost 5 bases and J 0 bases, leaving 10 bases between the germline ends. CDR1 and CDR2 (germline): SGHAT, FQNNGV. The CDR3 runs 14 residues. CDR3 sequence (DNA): TGTGCCAGCAGCCGGCGGGCATACCAAGAGACCCAGTACTTC. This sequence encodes CASSRRAYQETQYF.

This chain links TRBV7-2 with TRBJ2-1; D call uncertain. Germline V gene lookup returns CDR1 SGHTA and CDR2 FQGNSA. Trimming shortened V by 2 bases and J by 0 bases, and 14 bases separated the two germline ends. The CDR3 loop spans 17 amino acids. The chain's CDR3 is CASSLTLSDGSYNEQFF. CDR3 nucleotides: TGTGCCAGCAGCTTAACTCTTTCCGACGGCTCCTACAATGAGCAGTTCTTC. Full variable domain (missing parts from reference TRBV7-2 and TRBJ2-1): GAGVSQSPSNKVTEKGKDVELRCDPISGHTALYWYRQSLGQGLEFLIYFQGNSAPDKSGLPSDRFSAERTGGSVSTLTIQRTQQEDSAVYLCASSLTLSDGSYNEQFFGPGTRLTVL.

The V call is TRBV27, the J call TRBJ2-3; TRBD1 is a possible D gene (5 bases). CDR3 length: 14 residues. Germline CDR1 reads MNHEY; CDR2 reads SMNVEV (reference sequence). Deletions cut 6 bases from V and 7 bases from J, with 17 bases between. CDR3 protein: CASRWAGSKNTQYF. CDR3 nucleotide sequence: TGTGCCAGCAGGTGGGCAGGGTCAAAGAATACGCAGTATTTT.

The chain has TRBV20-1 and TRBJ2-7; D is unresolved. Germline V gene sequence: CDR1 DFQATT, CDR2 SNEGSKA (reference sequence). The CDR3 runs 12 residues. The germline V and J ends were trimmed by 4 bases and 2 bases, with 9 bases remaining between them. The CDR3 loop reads CSAKARTYEQYF. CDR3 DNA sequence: TGCAGTGCTAAAGCGAGGACCTACGAGCAGTACTTC.